The source of this TCR beta chain is a study of T cell repertoires in cytomegalovirus infection. Whole-study context: TCR beta signatures that were public indicated CMV infection and matching HLA type.

The sample holds a few counts of this clonotype. The antigen remains unidentified. TCRdb analysed the reads with MiXCR anew, one entry per CDR3 protein. The sample holds around 900,000 distinct CDR3 sequences, around a third seen once. V lost 0 bases and J 7 bases, leaving 9 bases between the germline ends. From germline, CDR1 is SGHVS and CDR2 FNYEAQ. CDR3 length: 14 residues. This material consisted of cultured CD8+ T cells from PBMCs, taken from culture after CMV antigen stimulation. The chain couples TRBV7-6 to TRBJ1-4; no reliable D call. The receptor comes from a human donor in good health (CMV status not recorded). Some clones in this sample may be carry-over from other donors' samples. The CDR3 coding sequence is TGTGCCAGCAGCTTAGCGGAATCGGTTGAAAAACTGTTTTTT. Translating gives CASSLAESVEKLFF.